This TCR beta chain was recovered during a study of T cells after yellow fever vaccination. Whole-study results and caveats: Post-booster repertoires again held most primary-vaccination clones (about 95% CD4, 88% CD8).

TCRdb reanalysed the 5' RACE reads using MiXCR and keeps one entry per CDR3 protein. The sample lists about 210,000 distinct CDR3 sequences, roughly 3.3% seen once, with under 3.5% in the top ten. This clonotype has a count of ten or more. Its antigen is still unknown. Germline CDR1 reads ENHRY; CDR2 reads SYGVKD. V was cut by 0 bases and J by 3 bases, with 12 bases left in between. There are 16 residues in the CDR3. Sequenced material: CD4+ T cells sorted from PBMCs, taken 10 days after the yellow fever booster vaccination. The chain has TRBV10-3 and TRBJ2-1; D possibly uses TRBD1 or TRBD2 (5 bases each). This sequence was found in a man between 18 and 29 years old who received the YFV17D yellow fever vaccine. CDR3 nucleotides: TGTGCCATCAGTGAGTCGCAGGGAGAAGGCTACAATGAGCAGTTCTTC. This translates into CAISESQGEGYNEQFF.